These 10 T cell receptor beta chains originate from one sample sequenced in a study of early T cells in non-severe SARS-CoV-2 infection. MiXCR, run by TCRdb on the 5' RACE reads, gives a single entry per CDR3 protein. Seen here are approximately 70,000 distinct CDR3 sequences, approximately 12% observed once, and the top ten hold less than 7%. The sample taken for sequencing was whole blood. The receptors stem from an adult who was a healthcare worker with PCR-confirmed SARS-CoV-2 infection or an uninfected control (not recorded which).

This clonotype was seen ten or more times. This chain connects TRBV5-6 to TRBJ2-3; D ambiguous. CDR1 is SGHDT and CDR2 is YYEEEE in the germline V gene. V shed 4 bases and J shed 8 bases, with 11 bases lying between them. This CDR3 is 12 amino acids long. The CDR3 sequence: CASSIQRGTQYF. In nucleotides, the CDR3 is TGTGCCAGCAGCATCCAGAGAGGTACGCAGTATTTT.

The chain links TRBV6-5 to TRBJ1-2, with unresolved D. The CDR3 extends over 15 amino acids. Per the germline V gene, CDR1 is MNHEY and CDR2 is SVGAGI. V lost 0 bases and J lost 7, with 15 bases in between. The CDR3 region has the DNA TGTGCCAGCAGTTACTCGGGCCCAGTGCCTGGTGGCTACACCTTC. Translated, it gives CASSYSGPVPGGYTF.

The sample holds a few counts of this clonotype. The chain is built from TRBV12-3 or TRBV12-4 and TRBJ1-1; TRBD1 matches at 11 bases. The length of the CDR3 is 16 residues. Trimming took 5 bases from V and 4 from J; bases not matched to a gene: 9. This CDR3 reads CASSRASGTGGTEAFF. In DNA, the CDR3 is TGTGCCAGCAGTAGGGCCTCCGGGACAGGGGGCACTGAAGCTTTCTTT.

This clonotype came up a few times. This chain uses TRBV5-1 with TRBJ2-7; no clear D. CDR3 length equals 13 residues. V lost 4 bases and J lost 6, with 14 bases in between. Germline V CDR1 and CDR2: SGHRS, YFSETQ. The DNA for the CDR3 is TGCGCCAGCAGCAAGGCGGCGGAGACCGAGCAGTACTTC. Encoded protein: CASSKAAETEQYF.

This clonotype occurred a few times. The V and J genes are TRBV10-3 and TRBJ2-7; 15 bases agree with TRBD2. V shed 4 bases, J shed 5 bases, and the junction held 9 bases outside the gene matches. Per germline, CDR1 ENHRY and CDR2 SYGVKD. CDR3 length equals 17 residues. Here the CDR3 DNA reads TGTGCCATCAGTGCGGGACTAGCGGGAGGCCGCGGCCACGAGCAGTACTTC. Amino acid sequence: CAISAGLAGGRGHEQYF.

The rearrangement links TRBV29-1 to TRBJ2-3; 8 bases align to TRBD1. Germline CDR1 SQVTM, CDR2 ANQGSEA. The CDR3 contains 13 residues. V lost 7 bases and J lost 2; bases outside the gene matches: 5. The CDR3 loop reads CSAGQGVTDTQYF. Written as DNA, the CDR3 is TGCAGCGCCGGACAGGGCGTCACAGATACGCAGTATTTT.

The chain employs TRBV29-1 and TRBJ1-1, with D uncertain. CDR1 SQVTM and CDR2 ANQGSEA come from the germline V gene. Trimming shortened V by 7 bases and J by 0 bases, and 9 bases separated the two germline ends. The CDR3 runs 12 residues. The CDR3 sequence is CSAPRLNTEAFF. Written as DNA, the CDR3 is TGCAGCGCTCCCCGGCTGAACACTGAAGCTTTCTTT. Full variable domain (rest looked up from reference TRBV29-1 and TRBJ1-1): SAVISQKPSRDICQRGTSLTIQCQVDSQVTMMFWYRQQPGQSLTLIATANQGSEATYESGFVIDKFPISRPNLTFSTLTVSNMSPEDSSIYLCSAPRLNTEAFFGQGTRLTVV.

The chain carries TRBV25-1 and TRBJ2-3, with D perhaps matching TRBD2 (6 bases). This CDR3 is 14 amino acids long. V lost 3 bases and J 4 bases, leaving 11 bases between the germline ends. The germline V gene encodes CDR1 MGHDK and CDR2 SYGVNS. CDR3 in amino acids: CASSDGGRSDTQYF. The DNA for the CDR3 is TGTGCCAGCAGTGACGGAGGGAGGTCAGATACGCAGTATTTT.

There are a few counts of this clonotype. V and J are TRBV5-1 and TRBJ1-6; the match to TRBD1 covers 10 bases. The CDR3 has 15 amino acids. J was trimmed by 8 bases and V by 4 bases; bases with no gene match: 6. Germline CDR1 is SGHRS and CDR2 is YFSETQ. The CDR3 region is CASSTRTGGDSPLHF. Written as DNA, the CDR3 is TGCGCCAGCAGCACCCGGACAGGGGGGGATTCACCCCTCCACTTT.

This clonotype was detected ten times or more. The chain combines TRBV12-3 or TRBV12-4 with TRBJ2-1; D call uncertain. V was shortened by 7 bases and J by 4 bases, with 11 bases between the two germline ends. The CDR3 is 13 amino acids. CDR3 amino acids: CASKWSGYNEQFF. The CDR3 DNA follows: TGTGCCAGCAAGTGGTCCGGTTACAATGAGCAGTTCTTC.